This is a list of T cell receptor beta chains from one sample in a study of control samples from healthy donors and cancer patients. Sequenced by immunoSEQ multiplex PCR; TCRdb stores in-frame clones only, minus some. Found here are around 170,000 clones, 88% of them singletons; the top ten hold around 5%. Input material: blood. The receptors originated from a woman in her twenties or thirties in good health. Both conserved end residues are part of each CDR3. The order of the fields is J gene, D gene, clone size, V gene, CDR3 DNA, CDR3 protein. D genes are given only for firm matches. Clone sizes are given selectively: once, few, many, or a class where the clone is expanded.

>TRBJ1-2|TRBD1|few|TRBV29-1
TGCAGCGTTAAGCAGGGGGGCTATGGCTACACCTTC
CSVKQGGYGYTF
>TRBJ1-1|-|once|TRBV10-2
TGCGCCAGCAGTGTTGGGGGGAACACTGAAGCTTTCTTT
CASSVGGNTEAFF
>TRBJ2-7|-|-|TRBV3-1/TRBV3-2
TGTGCCAGCAGCCAAGAATGGTCCAGCTACGAGGAGCAGTACTTC
CASSQEWSSYEEQYF
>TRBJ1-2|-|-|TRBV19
TGTGCCAGTAGTAACAGGAGTGCCGGGTCCCTCTATGGCTACACCTTC
CASSNRSAGSLYGYTF
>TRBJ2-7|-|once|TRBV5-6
TGTGCCAGCACTATGGGACGGATACTATACGAGCAGTACTTC
CASTMGRILYEQYF
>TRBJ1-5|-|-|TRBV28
TGTGCCAGCAGTCTACAGGTGAGACATCAGCCCCAGCATTTT
CASSLQVRHQPQHF
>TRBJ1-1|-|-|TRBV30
TGTGCCTGGGCAAGGCAGGGGAGTGGAACTGAAGCTTTCTTT
CAWARQGSGTEAFF
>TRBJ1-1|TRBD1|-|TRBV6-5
TGTGCCAGCAGTTGGTCAGGGGGTTCCCCTGAAGCTTTCTTT
CASSWSGGSPEAFF
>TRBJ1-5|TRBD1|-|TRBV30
TGTGCCTGGAAGGGGGACAGGAGCAATCAGCCCCAGCATTTT
CAWKGDRSNQPQHF
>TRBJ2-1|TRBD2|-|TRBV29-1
TGCAGCGTTGAGGGGGGACTAGCGGGCGAGCAGTTCTTC
CSVEGGLAGEQFF
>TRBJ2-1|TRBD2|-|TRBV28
TGTGCCAGCAGTCGTGGGACTAGCGGGAGAGGAAATGAGCAGTTCTTC
CASSRGTSGRGNEQFF
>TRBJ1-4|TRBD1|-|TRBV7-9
TGTGCCAGCAGCCCCCCGGGGGACAGACAAAAACTGTTTTTT
CASSPPGDRQKLFF
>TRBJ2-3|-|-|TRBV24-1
TGTGCCACCAGTGCCCGTTCCGGCGCCACAGATACGCAGTATTTT
CATSARSGATDTQYF
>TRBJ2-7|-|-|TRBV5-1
TGCGCCAGCAGCGCGGAGGGACAGCCCTCCTACGAGCAGTACTTC
CASSAEGQPSYEQYF
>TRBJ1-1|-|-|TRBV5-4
TGTGCCAGCAGCATACAGGGTGAAGCTTTCTTT
CASSIQGEAFF
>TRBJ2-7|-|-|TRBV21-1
TGTGCCAGCAGCAAAGACAGGGGGTACGAGCAGTACTTC
CASSKDRGYEQYF
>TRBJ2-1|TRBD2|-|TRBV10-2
TGCGCCAGCAGAGTTAGCGGGGGGAACAATGAGCAGTTCTTC
CASRVSGGNNEQFF
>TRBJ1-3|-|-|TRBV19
TGTGCCAGTAGCAACGGGGGAATCTCTGGAAACACCATATATTTT
CASSNGGISGNTIYF
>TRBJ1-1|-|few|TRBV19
TGTGCCAGTAGCCCTAAAAAAGGACAGCACACTGAAGCTTTCTTT
CASSPKKGQHTEAFF
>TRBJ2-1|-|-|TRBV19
TGTGCCAGTAGTATAGTATTTAGGCAAGCGGACTCCTACAATGAGCAGTTCTTC
CASSIVFRQADSYNEQFF
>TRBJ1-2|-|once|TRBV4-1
TGCGCCAGCAGCCAGATCGACGGACAGCCCGCCGGCTACACCTTC
CASSQIDGQPAGYTF
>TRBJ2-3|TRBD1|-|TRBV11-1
TGTGCCAGCAGCTCCCCGACAGGGTACGCCGGAGATACGCAGTATTTT
CASSSPTGYAGDTQYF
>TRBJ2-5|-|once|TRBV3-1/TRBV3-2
TGTGCCAGCAGCCAAGACAGCTCTAGGGTAGAGACCCAGTACTTC
CASSQDSSRVETQYF
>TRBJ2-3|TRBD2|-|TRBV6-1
TGTGCCAGCAGTGAAGCGGGGGGGGTCACAGATACGCAGTATTTT
CASSEAGGVTDTQYF
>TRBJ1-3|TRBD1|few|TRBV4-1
TGCGCCAGCAGCCAAACCCGGGACAGGGGTTCTCCCATATATTTT
CASSQTRDRGSPIYF
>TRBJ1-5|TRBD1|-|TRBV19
TGTGCCAGTAGCCCTCAGGGGGGTGTCAATCAGCCCCAGCATTTT
CASSPQGGVNQPQHF
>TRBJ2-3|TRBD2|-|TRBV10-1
TGCGCCAGCAGTGAGCCTGCGCTGGGAGCGGGGGAGGGAGATACGCAGTATTTT
CASSEPALGAGEGDTQYF
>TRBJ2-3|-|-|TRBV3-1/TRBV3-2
TGTGCCAGCAGCCGACGAACTAGATTAGCAGATACGCAGTATTTT
CASSRRTRLADTQYF
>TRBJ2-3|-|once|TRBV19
TGTGCCAGTAGTCCTCGGTCTAGCGGCACAGATACGCAGTATTTT
CASSPRSSGTDTQYF
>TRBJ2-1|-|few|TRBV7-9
TGTGCCAGCAGCCGAAGAAGAGTACTTGAGCAGTTCTTC
CASSRRRVLEQFF
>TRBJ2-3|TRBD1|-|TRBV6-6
TGTGCCAGCAGTTACCCGAGACAGGGGGCGGGAGATACGCAGTATTTT
CASSYPRQGAGDTQYF
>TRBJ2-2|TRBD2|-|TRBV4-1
TGCGCCAGCAGCCAAGATGGGCTAGCGGGGGGTCGAGCCGGGGAGCTGTTTTTT
CASSQDGLAGGRAGELFF
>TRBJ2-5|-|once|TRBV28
TGTGCCAGCAGTTTAAAGTGGGAGACCCAGTACTTC
CASSLKWETQYF
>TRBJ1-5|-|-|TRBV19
TGTGCCAGTAGTATGGGTGCTGAACAGCCCCAGCATTTT
CASSMGAEQPQHF
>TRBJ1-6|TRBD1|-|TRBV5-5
TGTGCCAGCAGCCACCATGACCGGGACAGAACTTCACCCCTCCACTTT
CASSHHDRDRTSPLHF
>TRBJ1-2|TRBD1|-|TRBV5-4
TGTGCCAGCAGCTTATCGACAGGGACCTTAAATGGCTACACCTTC
CASSLSTGTLNGYTF
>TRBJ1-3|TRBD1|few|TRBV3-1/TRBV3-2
TGTGCCAGCAGCCCGACAGGGAGCGGAAACACCATATATTTT
CASSPTGSGNTIYF
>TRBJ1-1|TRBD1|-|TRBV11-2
TGTGCCAGCAGCTTTGACACAGGGGCAGGCACTGAAGCTTTCTTT
CASSFDTGAGTEAFF
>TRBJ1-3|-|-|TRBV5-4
TGTGCCAGCAGCTTGGGGGGAAACACCATATATTTT
CASSLGGNTIYF
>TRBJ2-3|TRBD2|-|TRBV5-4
TGTGCCAGCGCATCGTGGACTAGCGGGACAGATACGCAGTATTTT
CASASWTSGTDTQYF
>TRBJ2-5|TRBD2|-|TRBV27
TGTGCCAGCAGTCCCCGGGGGGGGTGGGAGACCCAGTACTTC
CASSPRGGWETQYF
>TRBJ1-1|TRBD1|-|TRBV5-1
TGCGCCAGCAGCTTTAGACAGGGGGACTTGAACACTGAAGCTTTCTTT
CASSFRQGDLNTEAFF
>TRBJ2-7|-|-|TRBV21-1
TGTGCCAAGGACAGGGGTACGCGACCCTTCCCGTGGGAGCAGTACTTC
CAKDRGTRPFPWEQYF
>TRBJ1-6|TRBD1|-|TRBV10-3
TGTGCCATCAGGTCCGGGACAGGGGAATCACCCCTCCACTTT
CAIRSGTGESPLHF
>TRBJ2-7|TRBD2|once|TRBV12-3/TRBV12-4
TGTGCCAGCAGTCGGGGACTAGCCAACGAGCAGTACTTC
CASSRGLANEQYF
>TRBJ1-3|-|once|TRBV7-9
TGTGCCAGCAGTCCTGACGGGGATCGAAACACCATATATTTT
CASSPDGDRNTIYF
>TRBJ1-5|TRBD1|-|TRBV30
TGTGCCTGGAGCCGAACAGGGGGCCCTTATAGCAATCAGCCCCAGCATTTT
CAWSRTGGPYSNQPQHF
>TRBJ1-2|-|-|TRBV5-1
TGCGCCAGCAGCCCGGACCAGGCAGGGCCCCCCCTAAGGGGCTACACCTTC
CASSPDQAGPPLRGYTF
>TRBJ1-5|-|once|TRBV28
TGTGCCAGCAGTTCGGCCACTCTAGATCAGCCCCAGCATTTT
CASSSATLDQPQHF
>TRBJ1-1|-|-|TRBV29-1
TGCAGCGTTCTTGGGGGATACACTGAAGCTTTCTTT
CSVLGGYTEAFF
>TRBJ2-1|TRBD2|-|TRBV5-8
TGTGCCAACGACAATACGTCGGGAGGGCACAATGAGCAGTTCTTC
CANDNTSGGHNEQFF
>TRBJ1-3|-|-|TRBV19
TGTGCCAGTAGTACCCAGGGAAGCGGAAACACCATATATTTT
CASSTQGSGNTIYF
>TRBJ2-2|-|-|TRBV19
TGTGCCAGTAGTATAGATGGGGGGCGCGCCGGGGAGCTGTTTTTT
CASSIDGGRAGELFF